This is a list of T cell receptor beta chains from one sample in a study of blood T cell repertoires in COVID-19. Clones were sequenced by immunoSEQ multiplex PCR, and TCRdb holds only the in-frame ones, with some missing. The data hold some 330,000 clones, with over 85% observed a single time. Sequences were obtained from peripheral blood. These receptors all stem from a woman younger than 45 with COVID-19, enrolled during active disease. Both conserved end residues are part of each CDR3. Each record gives: CDR3 protein, CDR3 DNA, clone size, D gene, V gene, J gene. D genes are given only for firm matches. Clone size is given for some rows only: seen once, a few or many times, or a class if the clone is expanded.

CSVGGGYGYTF,TGCAGCGTAGGGGGCGGCTATGGCTACACCTTC,NA,TRBD1,TRBV29-1,TRBJ1-2
CASTQGQGGDEQFF,TGTGCCAGCACCCAGGGACAGGGGGGTGATGAGCAGTTCTTC,NA,TRBD1,TRBV5-4,TRBJ2-1
CASSFEGFGSPLHF,TGTGCCAGCAGTTTCGAGGGATTTGGATCACCCCTCCACTTT,few,NA,TRBV28,TRBJ1-6
CASSFGSVREKVFF,TGCGCCAGCAGCTTCGGGTCCGTCCGGGAGAAGGTGTTTTTT,NA,NA,TRBV5-1,TRBJ2-2
CASRPGLPSSYNSPLHF,TGTGCCAGCAGACCGGGACTCCCAAGCTCCTATAATTCACCCCTCCACTTT,NA,NA,TRBV2,TRBJ1-6
CASSQAGTGFLGTQYF,TGCGCCAGCAGCCAAGCCGGGACAGGGTTTTTAGGTACGCAGTATTTT,few,TRBD1,TRBV4-3,TRBJ2-3
CASSFVLAGSDEQYF,TGTGCCAGCAGCTTTGTCCTAGCGGGGTCCGACGAGCAGTACTTC,NA,TRBD2,TRBV7-9,TRBJ2-7
CASSLRETRGTEAFF,TGTGCCAGCAGCTTACGGGAAACTCGGGGCACTGAAGCTTTCTTT,NA,NA,TRBV7-9,TRBJ1-1
CASSLRGREAEAFF,TGTGCCAGCAGTTTACGGGGCCGGGAGGCAGAAGCTTTCTTT,NA,NA,TRBV28,TRBJ1-1
CASSPKGGEQFF,TGTGCCAGCAGTCCGAAGGGGGGGGAGCAGTTCTTC,NA,NA,TRBV27,TRBJ2-1
CASSVTRGQPQHF,TGTGCCAGCAGTGTGACGCGGGGACAGCCCCAGCATTTT,NA,NA,TRBV2,TRBJ1-5
CASTGTSGGANTQYF,TGTGCCAGCACCGGGACTAGCGGGGGGGCAAATACGCAGTATTTT,NA,TRBD2,TRBV2,TRBJ2-3
CASSQVLVDTQYF,TGTGCCAGCAGCCAAGTTTTAGTGGATACGCAGTATTTT,NA,NA,TRBV4-2,TRBJ2-3
CASSLTREQHLRYTF,TGTGCCAGCAGCTTAACCCGGGAACAACACTTACGCTACACCTTC,NA,NA,TRBV7-8,TRBJ1-2
CASSLAPGGEYGYTF,TGCGCCAGCAGCTTGGCTCCAGGGGGCGAATATGGCTACACCTTC,NA,TRBD1,TRBV5-1,TRBJ1-2
CSASPSQGTDTQYF,TGCAGTGCTAGTCCCAGTCAGGGCACAGATACGCAGTATTTT,NA,NA,TRBV20-1,TRBJ2-3
CASSPNLRGELFF,TGTGCCAGCAGCCCCAACCTACGTGGAGAACTGTTTTTT,NA,NA,TRBV7-2,TRBJ1-4
CASSLRERGLGEQFF,TGTGCCAGCAGTTTAAGGGAGAGGGGGTTGGGTGAGCAGTTCTTC,NA,NA,TRBV27,TRBJ2-1
CASSRWQGYNSPLHF,TGTGCCAGCAGCCGGTGGCAGGGCTATAATTCACCCCTCCACTTT,NA,NA,TRBV7-8,TRBJ1-6
CASSLDGGFQPQHF,TGTGCCAGCAGCTTAGATGGGGGGTTCCAGCCCCAGCATTTT,NA,NA,TRBV7-2,TRBJ1-5
CASSFLQETQYF,TGCGCCAGCAGCTTCCTCCAAGAGACCCAGTACTTC,NA,NA,TRBV5-1,TRBJ2-5
CASSLGRDRGKRETQYF,TGTGCCAGCAGCTTAGGGAGAGACAGGGGGAAAAGAGAGACCCAGTACTTC,NA,TRBD1,TRBV7-3,TRBJ2-5
CASSLRRQGATNYGYTF,TGTGCCAGCAGTTTACGAAGACAGGGGGCGACGAACTATGGCTACACCTTC,NA,TRBD1,TRBV27,TRBJ1-2